This TCR gamma chain was identified during a study of Vδ1+ human thymocytes (dated 2018 in TCRdb). Study-level background: The study characterised mRNA-level TRG and TRD CDR3 repertoires of highly purified Vdelta1+ thymocytes from young children as a data resource. Earlier work had validated the multiplex-based CDR3 amplicon strategy against 5'RACE-based methods for generating CDR3 amplicons.

Notes on this clone: There is no known antigen for this receptor. No much larger clone exists at a distance of one base, and base qualities are not known.

The germline V gene (reference sequence) yields GITISATS for CDR1 and ISYDGTV for CDR2. The V end gives up 0 bases and the J end 3 bases, leaving 8 bases in the junction not matched to a gene. The cysteine opens and the phenylalanine closes a CDR3 of 15 amino acids. The DNA shown is the 45-base CDR3, in frame from base 1. Broader findings and caveats from the paper: Although sort purity was high, roughly 20% of thymic TRD sequences were Vdelta2 (with a few Vdelta3), in contrast to the peripheral blood Vdelta1+ controls. The authors advised highly purified populations and single-cell validation, since unexpected Vdelta2 sequences could cause misinterpretation of bulk repertoire data. The thymic TRG and TRD repertoires appeared highly polyclonal, with Gaussian CDR3 length distributions, in contrast to the oligoclonal repertoires of peripheral blood. Donors did not cluster by age or sex, so the analyses were not stratified by age or sex. Many TRG clonotypes were found to be shared between donors (up to about 7x10^3), whereas TRD repertoires were found to be essentially private (max about 100 shared).

RNA was extracted with the RNeasy mini kit and reverse transcribed using Superscript III. CDR3 amplicons were generated by multiplex PCR with pooled V-gene forward primers and a constant-region reverse primer carrying Illumina adaptor overhangs. After gel purification, the amplicons were indexed with Nextera index primers over approximately 8 extra PCR cycles and then purified using AMPure XP beads. The libraries were sequenced on an Illumina MiSeq using paired-end 250 bp reads, dual indexing and a 20% PhiX spike-in. The authors' pipeline ran thus. Read quality was checked with FastQC, and TRG read pairs were merged using ea-utils fastq-join. Annotation of sequences was performed with IMGT/HighV-QUEST, only productive sequences with unambiguous V-gene assignment were retained, and clonotypes were defined by identical CDR3 sequence. For downstream analysis, VDJtools 1.1.1, tcR 2.2.3, Treemap and vegan Shannon diversity in R 3.4.4 were used. TCRdb reanalyzed the public reads with the CATT caller, and identical DNA sequences were merged afterwards. The V and J calls come from TCRdb's annotation, not from the publication. Counted in this sample were tens of thousands of gamma-chain clones; around 15% of them appeared once. The biggest ten clones account for under 2.5% of the sample.

Thymic samples were depleted of alphabeta T cells, then CD3+ TCRVdelta1+ TCRVdelta2- thymocytes were FACS-sorted. The purity of the sorted Vdelta1+ thymocytes fell between about 98% and 99.6%. Thymic specimens came from roughly eight paediatric patients undergoing corrective cardiac surgery, aged from about 5 days to 17 months. Thymic tissue was dispersed, and mononuclear cells were isolated on a Histopaque-1077 density gradient. The staining antibodies were anti-TCRVdelta1 clone TS8.2, anti-TCRVdelta2 clone B6, anti-CD3 clone HIT3a and anti-TCRalphabeta clone IP26. The sample was Vdelta1+ gamma-delta thymocytes from the thymus. The cell subset or site label here, explained by the study, means: FACS-sorted CD3+ TCRalphabeta- TCRVdelta1+ TCRVdelta2- thymocytes. This receptor was obtained from a child under two years old who had congenital heart surgery. The chain is assembled from TRGV9 and TRGJ1 or TRGJ2. The DNA sequence reads TGTGCCTTGTGGGAGGTGGATGGAGTTTATTATAAGAAACTCTTT. Its coded protein is CALWEVDGVYYKKLF.